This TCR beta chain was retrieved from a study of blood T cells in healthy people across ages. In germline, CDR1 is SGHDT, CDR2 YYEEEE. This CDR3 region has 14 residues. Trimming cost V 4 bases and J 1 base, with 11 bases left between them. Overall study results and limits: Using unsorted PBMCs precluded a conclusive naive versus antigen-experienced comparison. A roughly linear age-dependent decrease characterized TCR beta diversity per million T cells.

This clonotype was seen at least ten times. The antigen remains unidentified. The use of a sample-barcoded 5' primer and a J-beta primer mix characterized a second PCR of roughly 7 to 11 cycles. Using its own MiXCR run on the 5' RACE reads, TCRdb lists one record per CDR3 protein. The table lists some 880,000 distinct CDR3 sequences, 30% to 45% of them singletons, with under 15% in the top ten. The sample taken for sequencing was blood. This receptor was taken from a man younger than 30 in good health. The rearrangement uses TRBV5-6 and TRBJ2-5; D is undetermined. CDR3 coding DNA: TGTGCCAGCAGCCACGACTGGCCCCAAGAGACCCAGTACTTC. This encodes CASSHDWPQETQYF.